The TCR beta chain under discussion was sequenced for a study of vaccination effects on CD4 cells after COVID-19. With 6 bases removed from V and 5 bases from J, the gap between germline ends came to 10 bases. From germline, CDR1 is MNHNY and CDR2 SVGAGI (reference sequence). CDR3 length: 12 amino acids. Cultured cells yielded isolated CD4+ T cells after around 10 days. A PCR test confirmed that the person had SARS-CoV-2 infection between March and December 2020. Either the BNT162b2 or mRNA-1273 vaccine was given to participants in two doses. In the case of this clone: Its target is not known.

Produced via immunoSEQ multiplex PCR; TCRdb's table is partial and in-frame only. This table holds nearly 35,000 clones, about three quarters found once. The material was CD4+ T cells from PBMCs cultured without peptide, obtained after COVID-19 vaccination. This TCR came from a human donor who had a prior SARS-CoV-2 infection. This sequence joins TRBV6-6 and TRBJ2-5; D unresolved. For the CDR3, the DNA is TGTGCCAGCAGCCAGGCGCTCGAGACCCAGTACTTC. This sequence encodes CASSQALETQYF.